This T cell receptor (beta chain) was recovered during a study of post-analysis software for immune sequencing data. Germline CDR1 SQVTM, CDR2 ANQGSEA. The CDR3 runs to 12 residues. The junction had 2 bases not matched to a gene; V was cut back by 1 base and J by 8 bases. General study results and limits: Controls showed significantly higher normalized Chao1 diversity than did multiple sclerosis patients. TRBV5-6, TRBV5-1 and TRBV20-1 were among 4 or 5 TRBV segments more frequent in patients than controls. Samples from one preparation batch, clustered by F measure, grouped strongly together.

Turning to this clonotype: The antigen remains unidentified.

The authors incorporated unique molecular identifiers into the TCR beta cDNA libraries. Starting from about 1 to 10 million T cells, the study yielded about 500,000 cDNA molecules. A single record per CDR3 protein comes from TCRdb applying MiXCR to the PCR reads. The sample holds hundreds of thousands of distinct CDR3 sequences, about 27% seen once. The sample consisted of blood. The chain carries TRBV29-1 and TRBJ1-2, with 9 positions matching TRBD1. The clonotype comes from a girl aged 5-17 years with multiple sclerosis. The chain's CDR3 is CSVEGDRVGYTF. As DNA, the CDR3 is TGCAGCGTTGAAGGGGACAGGGTAGGCTACACCTTC.